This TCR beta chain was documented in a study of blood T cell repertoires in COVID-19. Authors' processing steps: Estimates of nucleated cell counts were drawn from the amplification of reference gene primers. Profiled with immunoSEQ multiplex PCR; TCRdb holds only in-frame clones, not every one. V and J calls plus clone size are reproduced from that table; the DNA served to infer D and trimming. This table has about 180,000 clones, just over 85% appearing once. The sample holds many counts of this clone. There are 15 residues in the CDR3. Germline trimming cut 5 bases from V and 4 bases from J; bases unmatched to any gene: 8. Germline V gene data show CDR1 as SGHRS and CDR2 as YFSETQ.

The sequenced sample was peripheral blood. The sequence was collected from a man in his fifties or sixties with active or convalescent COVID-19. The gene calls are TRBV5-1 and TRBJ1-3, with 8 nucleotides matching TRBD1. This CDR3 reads CASSPGTGAGNTIYF. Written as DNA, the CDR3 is TGCGCCAGCAGTCCCGGGACAGGAGCCGGAAACACCATATATTTT.